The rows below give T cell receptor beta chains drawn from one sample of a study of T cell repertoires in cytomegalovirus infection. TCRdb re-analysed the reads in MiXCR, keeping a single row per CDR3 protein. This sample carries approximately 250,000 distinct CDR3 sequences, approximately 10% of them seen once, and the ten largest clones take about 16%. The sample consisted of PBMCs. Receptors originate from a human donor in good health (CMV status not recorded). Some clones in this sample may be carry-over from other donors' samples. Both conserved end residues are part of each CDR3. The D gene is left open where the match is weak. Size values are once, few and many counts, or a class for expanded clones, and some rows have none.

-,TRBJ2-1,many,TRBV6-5,TGTGCCAGCACCCCCGGGGGCAGTTACAATGAGCAGTTCTTC,CASTPGGSYNEQFF
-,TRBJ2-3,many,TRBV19,TGTGCCAGTAGTGGAATCGTCACCACAGATACGCAGTATTTT,CASSGIVTTDTQYF
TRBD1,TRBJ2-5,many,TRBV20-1,TGCAGTGCTAGAGATAGGGTGCAGGGGGTAATTCAAGAGACCCAGTACTTC,CSARDRVQGVIQETQYF
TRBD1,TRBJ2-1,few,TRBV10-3,TGTGCCATCAGTGGGGGGACAGGGTCGGACAATGAGCAGTTCTTC,CAISGGTGSDNEQFF
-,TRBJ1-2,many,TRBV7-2,TGTGCCAGCAGCTTAGCGGGGGTTAACTATGGCTACACCTTC,CASSLAGVNYGYTF
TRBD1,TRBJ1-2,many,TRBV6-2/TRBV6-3,TGTGCCAGCAGTTCCATCAAGGGGGACAGGGGATCTGGCTACACCTTC,CASSSIKGDRGSGYTF
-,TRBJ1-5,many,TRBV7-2,TGTGCCAGCAGCTCGACAGACGAAGGGGGGCCCCAGCATTTT,CASSSTDEGGPQHF
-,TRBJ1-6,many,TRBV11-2,TGTGCCAGCAGCTCAGGAGGTCTTCAACCCCTCCACTTT,CASSSGGLQPLHF
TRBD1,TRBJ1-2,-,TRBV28,TGTGCCAGCAGTTTACTCACAGGGGGGGAATATGGCTACACCTTC,CASSLLTGGEYGYTF
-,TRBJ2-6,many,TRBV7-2,TGTGCCAGCAGCTTACTAGGGAGTGGGGCCAACGTCCTGACTTTC,CASSLLGSGANVLTF
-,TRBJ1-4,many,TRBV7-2,TGTGCCAGCAGCTTCAGCGGGGGGGGTGAAAAACTGTTTTTT,CASSFSGGGEKLFF
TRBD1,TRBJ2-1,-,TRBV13,TGTGCCAGCAGCTTAGCAGGGGGCGCCCCCTACAATGAGCAGTTCTTC,CASSLAGGAPYNEQFF
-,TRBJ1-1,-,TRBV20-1,TGCAGTGCTCGACCGTCGGGTAGGGTGGACACTGAAGCTTTCTTT,CSARPSGRVDTEAFF
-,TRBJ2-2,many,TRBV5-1,TGCGCCAGCAGCCAGGACTCATCGAACACCGGGGAGCTGTTTTTT,CASSQDSSNTGELFF
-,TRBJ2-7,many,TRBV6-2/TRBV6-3,TGTGCCAGCAGTCCAGTGGACCCGGTCGGCTACGAGCAGTACTTC,CASSPVDPVGYEQYF
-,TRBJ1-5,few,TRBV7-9,TGTGCCAGCAGCTTAGGTGAGACTGGCAATCAGCCCCAGCATTTT,CASSLGETGNQPQHF
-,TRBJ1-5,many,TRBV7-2,TGTGCCAGCAGCTTTACCGGGGGCAATCAGCCCCAGCATTTT,CASSFTGGNQPQHF
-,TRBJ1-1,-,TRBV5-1,TGCGCCAGCAGCTTGGCCAGGGTTACTCAAGCTTTCTTT,CASSLARVTQAFF
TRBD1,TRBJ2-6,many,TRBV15,TGTGCCACCAGCGCCACCGGGACAGCGCTCTCTGGGGCCAACGTCCTGACTTTC,CATSATGTALSGANVLTF
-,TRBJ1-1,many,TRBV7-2,TGTGCCAGCAGCACTCGACAGACTGAAGCTTTCTTT,CASSTRQTEAFF
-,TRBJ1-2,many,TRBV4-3,TGCGCCAGCAGCCAAGAACTTGGGAACTATGGCTACACCTTC,CASSQELGNYGYTF
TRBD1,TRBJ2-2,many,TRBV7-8,TGTGCCAGCAGCTTAGCTTTGACAGGGGGAGGAACCGGGGAGCTGTTTTTT,CASSLALTGGGTGELFF
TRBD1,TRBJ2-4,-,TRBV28,TGTGCCAGCAGTTCCCAGGACAGGGGCCTAAACATTCAGTACTTC,CASSSQDRGLNIQYF
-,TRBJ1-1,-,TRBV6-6,TGTGCCAGCAGTTACCTGACAGCGAACACTGAAGCTTTCTTT,CASSYLTANTEAFF
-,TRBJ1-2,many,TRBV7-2,TGTGCCAGCAGCTTAGCCGTCGGATTTCCAAACTATGGCTACACCTTC,CASSLAVGFPNYGYTF
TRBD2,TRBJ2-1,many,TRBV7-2,TGTGCCAGCAGCTTGGACCCCGGGACTAGCGGGAATGAGCAGTTCTTC,CASSLDPGTSGNEQFF
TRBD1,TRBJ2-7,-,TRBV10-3,TGTGCCATCAGTGAGTCGACAGGGAAGACCTACGAGCAGTACTTC,CAISESTGKTYEQYF
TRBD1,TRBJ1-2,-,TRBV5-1,TGCGCCAGCAGCAATGGACAGGCCACTACTCGGGGCTATGGCTACACCTTC,CASSNGQATTRGYGYTF
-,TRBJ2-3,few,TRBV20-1,TGCAGTGCTAGTGGTGCGCTCAAAGATACGCAGTATTTT,CSASGALKDTQYF
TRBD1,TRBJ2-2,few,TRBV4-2,TGTGCCAGCAGCCAAGAGGGACAGGGGATCGGGGAGCTGTTTTTT,CASSQEGQGIGELFF
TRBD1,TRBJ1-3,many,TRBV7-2,TGTGCCAGCAGCTTAGTTCAGGGGGCTGGAAACACCATATATTTT,CASSLVQGAGNTIYF
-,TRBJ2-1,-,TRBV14,TGTGCCAGCAGCCAAGATATCGGAGGTGAGCAGTTCTTC,CASSQDIGGEQFF
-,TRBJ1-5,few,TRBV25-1,TGTGCCAGCAGTGTAAAGGGGGTAAGCAATCAGCCCCAGCATTTT,CASSVKGVSNQPQHF
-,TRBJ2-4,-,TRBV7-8,TGTGCCAGCAGCTTGGGTAGCGGCATAGCCAAAAACATTCAGTACTTC,CASSLGSGIAKNIQYF
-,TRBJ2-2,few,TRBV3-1,TGTGCCAGCAGCGCCTGGAACACCGGGGAGCTGTTTTTT,CASSAWNTGELFF
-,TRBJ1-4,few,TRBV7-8,TGTGCCAGCAGCTTAGGGGGTCCTACGCGGTCGGCTAATGAAAAACTGTTTTTT,CASSLGGPTRSANEKLFF
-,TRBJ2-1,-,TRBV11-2,TGTGCCAGCAGCTTAGATCAGGGGCCTCAGTTCTTC,CASSLDQGPQFF
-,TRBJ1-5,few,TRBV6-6,TGTGCCAGCAGTTACGGGGCAGTCCGAGGGTCAGAGCCCCAGCATTTT,CASSYGAVRGSEPQHF